The 32 T cell receptor beta chains below were found in one sample sequenced in a study of Ad26.COV2.S vaccination and SARS-CoV-2 variants (dated by TCRdb to the early 2020s). Read against the paper, the sample's treatment or condition label means: around 19 received Ad26.COV2.S at low or high dose, single or two shots; several received placebo; per-sample allocation not given. Repertoires of vaccine and placebo recipients were sequenced from samples taken on day 63 after the first injection. The library was obtained by the immunoSEQ multiplex PCR assay. In its TCRdb copy, this immuneACCESS table keeps in-frame sequences only and misses some clones. Where compared with another copy, unresolved V genes explain less than half of these, and the others have no known cause. This sample gives around 300,000 clones in total; 88% of them show up just once. Around 6.6% of the sample is taken by the ten largest.

Sequencing was performed on peripheral blood, taken in a trial of Ad26.COV2.S vaccine versus placebo. Receptors were obtained from a person aged 18-65 years who received the Ad26.COV2.S COVID-19 vaccine or a placebo.

Concerning this clone: The same CDR3 also results from other DNA sequences found in this sample. This chain joins TRBV4-1 and TRBJ2-7, with 7 bases that match TRBD1. CDR3 length equals 13 residues. Germline-derived CDR1 and CDR2 are MGHRA and YSYEKL. V dropped 4 bases and J dropped 3; count of bases not matched to a gene: 3. The CDR3 loop is CASSRDRDYEQYF. As DNA, the CDR3 is TGCGCCAGCAGCCGAGACAGGGACTACGAGCAGTACTTC.

The rearrangement links TRBV5-1 to TRBJ1-2; D gene uncertain. Germline CDR1 SGHRS, CDR2 YFSETQ. This CDR3 is built from 15 residues. The ends were cut back, 0 bases at V and 6 bases at J, with 15 bases in the middle. CDR3 sequence: CASSLGPGLDDGYTF. Written as DNA, the CDR3 is TGCGCCAGCAGCTTGGGTCCGGGCCTTGACGATGGCTACACCTTC. The whole variable domain, filled in from reference TRBV5-1 and TRBJ1-2, reads KAGVTQTPRYLIKTRGQQVTLSCSPISGHRSVSWYQQTPGQGLQFLFEYFSETQRNKGNFPGRFSGRQFSNSRSEMNVSTLELGDSALYLCASSLGPGLDDGYTFGSGTRLTVV.

The V and J genes are TRBV6-5 and TRBJ2-2; no clear D. V was cut by 4 bases and J by 3 bases, with 3 bases left in between. The CDR3 length is 12 residues. Germline V gives CDR1 MNHEY, CDR2 SVGAGI. The CDR3 DNA is TGTGCCAGCAGTTCCTACACCGGGGAGCTGTTTTTT. This gives the protein CASSSYTGELFF.

This clone came up once. The V and J genes are TRBV28 and TRBJ2-1; 7 bases align to TRBD2. Germline loops: CDR1 MDHEN, CDR2 SYDVKM. The CDR3 covers 15 residues. V shed 3 bases and J 6 bases; nucleotides not matched to a gene: 8. The CDR3 reads CASSLGGSGGNEQFF. The CDR3 DNA reads as TGTGCCAGCAGTTTGGGGGGGAGTGGCGGCAATGAGCAGTTCTTC.

V gene TRBV19 combines with J gene TRBJ2-1; D possibly uses TRBD1 or TRBD2 (5 bases each). The CDR3 consists of 15 residues. V shed 1 base and J shed 2 bases, with 9 bases lying between them. Germline CDR1 LNHDA, CDR2 SQIVND (reference sequence). Here the CDR3 DNA reads TGTGCCAGTAGTATAGCGGGGCAGGCCTACAATGAGCAGTTCTTC. Protein product: CASSIAGQAYNEQFF.

The V gene is TRBV2, the J gene TRBJ1-1; D remains unclear. Germline V gene lookup returns CDR1 SNHLY and CDR2 FYNNEI. V lost 4 bases, J lost 4 bases, and 19 bases lay in between. CDR3 size: 16 residues. The CDR3 here is CASSVDAAGRGTEAFF. As DNA, the CDR3 is TGTGCCAGCAGTGTCGACGCGGCAGGCCGTGGCACTGAAGCTTTCTTT. The full variable domain, rest sourced from reference TRBV2 and TRBJ1-1, is EPEVTQTPSHQVTQMGQEVILRCVPISNHLYFYWYRQILGQKVEFLVSFYNNEISEKSEIFDDQFSVERPDGSNFTLKIRSTKLEDSAMYFCASSVDAAGRGTEAFFGQGTRLTVV.

V and J are TRBV13 and TRBJ2-1; 8 bases map to TRBD2. The CDR3 loop spans 14 amino acids. From germline, CDR1 is PRHDT and CDR2 FYEKMQ (reference sequence). J gave up 6 bases and V 4 bases, and 5 bases lay outside the gene matches. CDR3 in DNA: TGTGCCAGCAGCTCGGGGGGGCCTAGCAATGAGCAGTTCTTC. Protein product: CASSSGGPSNEQFF.

The chain combines TRBV27 with TRBJ1-1; 9 bases line up with TRBD1. Trimming cost V 5 bases and J 0 bases; bases outside gene matches: 7. The CDR3 spans 16 residues. The germline CDR1 and CDR2 sequences are MNHEY and SMNVEV (reference sequence). The CDR3 sequence: CASSPDRGLVNTEAFF. The CDR3, as DNA: TGTGCCAGCAGTCCGGACAGGGGATTGGTGAACACTGAAGCTTTCTTT.

The chain is built from TRBV4-3 and TRBJ1-1; tentatively, D is TRBD1 (5 bases). Germline-derived CDR1 and CDR2 are LGHNA and YSLEER. This CDR3 region has 13 residues. V was pared by 0 bases and J by 10 bases, with 12 bases between. The CDR3 protein is CASSQERDVGAFF. CDR3 coding DNA: TGCGCCAGCAGCCAAGAACGGGACGTCGGAGCTTTCTTT.

The chain links TRBV11-2 to TRBJ1-1; no clear D gene. V shed 4 bases and J shed 10 bases, with 16 bases lying between them. The CDR3 contains 13 residues. Per germline, CDR1 SGHAT and CDR2 FQNNGV. The CDR3 sequence: CASSSTRLRGAFF. For the CDR3, the DNA is TGTGCCAGCAGCTCCACCAGGCTCCGGGGAGCTTTCTTT.

The chain joins TRBV27 to TRBJ2-3, with D possibly TRBD2 on 7 matching bases. This CDR3 comprises 17 residues. V lost 4 bases and J lost 0, with 17 bases in between. Germline CDR1 reads MNHEY; CDR2 reads SMNVEV (reference sequence). This CDR3 is CASSSRGGGTSTDTQYF. The CDR3 nucleotides are TGTGCCAGCAGTTCACGAGGGGGGGGGACTAGCACAGATACGCAGTATTTT.

J is TRBJ2-7 and V is TRBV14; TRBD1 might be the D (6 bases). The CDR3 length is 14 residues. Germline loops: CDR1 SGHDN, CDR2 FVKESK. V lost 2 bases and J 4 bases, leaving 12 bases between the germline ends. The CDR3 sequence: CASSQIRGWYEQYF. CDR3 sequence (DNA): TGTGCCAGCAGCCAAATCAGGGGCTGGTACGAGCAGTACTTC.

The chain combines TRBV6-5 with TRBJ2-7; 7 bases line up with TRBD2. The germline V gene encodes CDR1 MNHEY and CDR2 SVGAGI. This CDR3 has 14 residues. The ends lost 6 bases at V and 3 bases at J; junction bases unmatched: 8. CDR3 amino acids: CASRREQRVYEQYF. CDR3 coding DNA: TGTGCCAGCAGGCGGGAGCAAAGGGTCTACGAGCAGTACTTC.

V gene TRBV28 combines with J gene TRBJ2-3; 12 positions match TRBD2. The V and J ends lost 7 bases and 4 bases, in that order; junction bases with no gene match: 6. The CDR3 sequence is 15 residues long. CDR1 and CDR2 (germline): MDHEN, SYDVKM. The CDR3 coding sequence is TGTGCCAGCACAACTAGCGGGAGGTTGTCAGATACGCAGTATTTT. Protein product: CASTTSGRLSDTQYF.

V is TRBV12-5 and J is TRBJ2-2, with no clear D. The V end was cut by 7 bases, the J end by 8 bases, with 11 bases between. The germline CDR1 and CDR2 sequences are LGHNT and FRNRAP. CDR3 length equals 12 residues. This CDR3 is CASALHRGELFF. The CDR3 DNA follows: TGTGCTAGTGCCTTACACCGGGGGGAGCTGTTTTTT.

The chain is built from TRBV18 and TRBJ2-5, with D perhaps TRBD2 (6 bases). Trimming removed 2 bases from V and 4 bases from J, with 8 bases in between. CDR3 length: 13 residues. Germline-derived CDR1 and CDR2 are KGHSH and LQKENI. Here the CDR3 reads CASSPGGGETQYF. The CDR3 bases are TGTGCCAGCTCACCAGGGGGAGGAGAGACCCAGTACTTC.

The chain recombines TRBV18 with TRBJ1-1; D is uncertain. This CDR3 has 15 amino acids. Germline assignment: CDR1 KGHSH and CDR2 LQKENI. V lost 3 bases and J lost 3, with 14 bases in between. The CDR3 DNA reads TGTGCCAGCTCACCGTCATTCAGTCGGGACACTGAAGCTTTCTTT. This encodes CASSPSFSRDTEAFF.

V is TRBV5-8 and J is TRBJ2-3; weak D call: TRBD1 (5 bases). The V gene lost 4 bases and the J gene lost 5 bases, with 20 bases spanning the gap. Per germline, CDR1 SGHTS and CDR2 YDEGEE. This CDR3 comprises 16 residues. Here the CDR3 reads CASSPVGRPGGDTQYF. CDR3 DNA: TGTGCCAGCAGCCCCGTGGGGCGGCCGGGTGGAGATACGCAGTATTTT.

The chain couples TRBV29-1 to TRBJ2-7; 7 bases are shared with TRBD1. The germline V gene has CDR1 SQVTM and CDR2 ANQGSEA. Trimming at V came to 0 bases and at J to 2 bases, leaving 1 base not matched to a gene. The CDR3 is 13 amino acids. CDR3 nucleotide sequence: TGCAGCGTTGAAGAGGGACAGCCCTACGAGCAGTACTTC. Its protein product is CSVEEGQPYEQYF.

V usage is TRBV7-8 and J usage is TRBJ1-2; 7 nucleotides line up with TRBD1. V shed 1 base and J 4 bases; nucleotides not matched to a gene: 9. CDR1 is SGHVS, CDR2 FQNEAQ, per germline. The CDR3 sequence is 16 residues long. CDR3 nucleotide sequence: TGTGCCAGCAGCTTAGTTGGAGGGGGCAGCCCCTATGGCTACACCTTC. Amino acid sequence: CASSLVGGGSPYGYTF.

V usage is TRBV19 and J usage is TRBJ1-5; D is undetermined. The germline V gene has CDR1 LNHDA and CDR2 SQIVND (reference sequence). This CDR3 contains 13 residues. V lost 3 bases and J 7 bases, leaving 10 bases between the germline ends. The CDR3 DNA reads TGTGCCAGTAGTATCGATCCCTTCCAGCCCCAGCATTTT. As protein: CASSIDPFQPQHF.

Here the CDR3 reads CSASKPDTQYF. The CDR3 nucleotides read TGCAGTGCTAGTAAGCCAGATACGCAGTATTTT. This chain uses TRBV20-1 with TRBJ2-3; D is unresolved. Germline V gene sequence: CDR1 DFQATT, CDR2 SNEGSKA (reference sequence). Deletions cut 3 bases from V and 4 bases from J, with 5 bases between. This CDR3 spans 11 amino acids.

The rearrangement links TRBV4-3 to TRBJ1-6, with a weak D call TRBD1 (5 bases). This CDR3 has 18 amino acids. V dropped 0 bases and J dropped 10 bases, with 22 bases sitting between them. Looked up from germline, CDR1 is LGHNA and CDR2 is YSLEER. The CDR3 protein is CASSQDLISQGSPSPLHF. The CDR3 nucleotides are TGCGCCAGCAGCCAAGATCTTATATCGCAGGGAAGCCCCTCACCCCTCCACTTT.

The chain links TRBV18 to TRBJ1-1, with D possibly being TRBD1 (5 bases). This CDR3 region has 12 residues. The V gene's germline CDR1 is KGHSH and CDR2 LQKENI. The V and J ends lost 4 bases and 5 bases respectively, with 8 bases between them. The CDR3 is CASSRQGTEAFF. As DNA, the CDR3 is TGTGCCAGCTCACGGCAGGGAACTGAAGCTTTCTTT.

Points on this clone: It may be a read error: a sequence one base away is much more abundant. The V call is TRBV7-3, the J call TRBJ2-7; 14 positions match TRBD2. J lost 0 bases, V lost 5 bases, and 0 bases had no gene match. The germline CDR1 and CDR2 sequences are SGHTA and FQGTGA. CDR3 size: 15 residues. CDR3 coding DNA: TGTGCCAGCAGCGGGACTAGCGGGAGCTCCTACGAGCAGTACTTC. The encoded protein is CASSGTSGSSYEQYF.

This chain joins TRBV5-1 and TRBJ2-5, with D maybe TRBD1 (8 bases). Between the trimmed V and J ends, which lost 3 bases and 7 bases, there was a span of 19 bases. There are 15 residues in the CDR3. Germline loops: CDR1 SGHRS, CDR2 YFSETQ. CDR3 DNA: TGCGCCAGCAGCTATTCCGGACAGGGAGGGGGGACCCAGTACTTC. Amino acids: CASSYSGQGGGTQYF.

DNA for the CDR3: TGTGCCAGCAGCCCACCGGGACAGGGGGCCTACGAGCAGTACTTC. Amino acid sequence: CASSPPGQGAYEQYF. The chain carries TRBV5-4 and TRBJ2-7; TRBD1 aligns across 11 bases. The germline V gene has CDR1 SGHNT and CDR2 YYREEE (reference sequence). The V segment lost 4 bases and the J segment 2 bases; nucleotides outside the gene matches: 5. This CDR3 comprises 15 residues.

This clone has just one count. V gene TRBV7-2 combines with J gene TRBJ2-7, with D possibly being TRBD1 (6 bases). The CDR3 extends over 15 amino acids. With 3 bases removed from V and 5 bases from J, the gap between germline ends came to 17 bases. Germline V gene lookup returns CDR1 SGHTA and CDR2 FQGNSA. The DNA of the CDR3 is TGTGCCAGCAGCTTTATGACAGGCACATTCGACGAGCAGTACTTC. Its translation is CASSFMTGTFDEQYF.

The chain links TRBV20-1 to TRBJ2-5; the match to TRBD2 covers 8 bases. The V segment lost 3 bases and the J segment 4 bases; nucleotides outside the gene matches: 7. The germline V gene encodes CDR1 DFQATT and CDR2 SNEGSKA (reference sequence). The CDR3 is 14 residues long. CDR3 in DNA: TGCAGTGCTAGTCTGAGCGGGAGAAGAGAGACCCAGTACTTC. Amino acids: CSASLSGRRETQYF.

V usage is TRBV11-3 and J usage is TRBJ2-2; 12 positions agree with TRBD2. CDR1 is SGHNT, CDR2 YENEEA, per germline. With 3 bases clipped from V and 0 bases from J, the junction kept 5 bases outside the gene matches. This CDR3 is 18 amino acids long. This CDR3 reads CASSFSSGRVANTGELFF. CDR3 coding DNA: TGTGCCAGCAGCTTTTCTAGCGGGAGGGTAGCGAACACCGGGGAGCTGTTTTTT.

The chain is built from TRBV30 and TRBJ1-1; 9 nucleotides match TRBD1. CDR3 length equals 15 residues. Looked up from germline, CDR1 is GTSNPN and CDR2 is SVGIG (reference sequence). The ends lost 4 bases at V and 2 bases at J; junction bases unmatched: 8. The CDR3 reads CAWTSGTGSNTEAFF. As DNA, the CDR3 is TGTGCCTGGACCTCCGGGACAGGGAGTAACACTGAAGCTTTCTTT.

The chain is built from TRBV19 and TRBJ1-1, with D hard to call. Trimming shortened V by 3 bases and J by 1 base, and 6 bases separated the two germline ends. The CDR3 is 13 residues long. Germline V gene sequence: CDR1 LNHDA, CDR2 SQIVND (reference sequence). The CDR3 sequence: CASSMQSNTEAFF. The CDR3 DNA reads TGTGCCAGTAGTATGCAGTCGAACACTGAAGCTTTCTTT.